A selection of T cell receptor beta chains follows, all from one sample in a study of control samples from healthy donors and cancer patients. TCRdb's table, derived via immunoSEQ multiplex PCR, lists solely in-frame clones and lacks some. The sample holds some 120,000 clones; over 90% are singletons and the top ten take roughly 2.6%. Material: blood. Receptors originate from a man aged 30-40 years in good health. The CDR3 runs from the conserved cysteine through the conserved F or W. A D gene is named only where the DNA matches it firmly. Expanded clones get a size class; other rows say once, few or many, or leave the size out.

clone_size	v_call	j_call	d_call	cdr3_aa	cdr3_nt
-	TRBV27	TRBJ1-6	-	CASSQGGLYNSPLHF	TGTGCCAGCAGTCAGGGAGGACTCTATAATTCACCCCTCCACTTT
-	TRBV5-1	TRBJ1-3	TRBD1	CASSLDGQGLGNTIYF	TGCGCCAGCAGCTTGGACGGACAGGGGCTCGGAAACACCATATATTTT
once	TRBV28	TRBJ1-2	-	CASSLSRPLNYGYTF	TGTGCCAGCAGTCTATCCCGACCTTTAAACTATGGCTACACCTTC
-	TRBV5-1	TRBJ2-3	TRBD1	CASSLRGLGTDTQYF	TGCGCCAGCAGCTTGAGGGGGCTTGGCACAGATACGCAGTATTTT
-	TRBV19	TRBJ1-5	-	CASTSPGEREPQHF	TGTGCCAGTACCTCCCCGGGGGAGCGTGAGCCCCAGCATTTT
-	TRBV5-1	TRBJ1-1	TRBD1	CASSLGTGGMNTEAFF	TGCGCCAGCAGCCTGGGGACAGGGGGCATGAACACTGAAGCTTTCTTT
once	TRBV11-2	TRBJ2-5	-	CASSPTYNSETQYF	TGTGCCAGCAGCCCGACCTATAATTCGGAGACCCAGTACTTC
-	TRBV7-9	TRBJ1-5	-	CASSFDNQPQHF	TGTGCCAGCAGCTTTGATAATCAGCCCCAGCATTTT
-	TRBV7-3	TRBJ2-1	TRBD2	CASSSSGGAGEQFF	TGTGCCAGCAGCTCCAGCGGGGGGGCCGGTGAGCAGTTCTTC
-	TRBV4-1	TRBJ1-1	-	CASSQGDRQYTEAFF	TGCGCCAGCAGCCAAGGCGACAGACAGTACACTGAAGCTTTCTTT
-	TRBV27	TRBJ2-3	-	CASTDAGPSSRDTQYF	TGTGCCAGCACGGATGCGGGCCCCAGCAGTAGAGATACGCAGTATTTT
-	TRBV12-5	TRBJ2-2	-	CASGFSSNTGELFF	TGTGCTAGTGGTTTTTCCAGCAACACCGGGGAGCTGTTTTTT
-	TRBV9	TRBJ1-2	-	CASSFRSNGYTF	TGTGCCAGCAGCTTTCGCTCCAATGGCTACACCTTC
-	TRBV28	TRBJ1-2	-	CAIAGIANYGYTF	TGTGCCATCGCAGGGATAGCTAACTATGGCTACACCTTC
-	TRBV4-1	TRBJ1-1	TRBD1	CASSQGGQARTEAFF	TGCGCCAGCAGCCAGGGGGGACAGGCAAGGACTGAAGCTTTCTTT
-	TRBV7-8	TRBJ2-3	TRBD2	CASSFAGGPKDTQYF	TGTGCCAGCAGCTTCGCGGGGGGGCCGAAAGATACGCAGTATTTT
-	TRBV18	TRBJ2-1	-	CASSDFLDGWSNEQFF	TGTGCCAGCTCCGATTTTCTAGACGGGTGGAGCAATGAGCAGTTCTTC
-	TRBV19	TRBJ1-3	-	CASRTPGGSSGNTIYF	TGTGCCAGTAGAACCCCCGGGGGCTCCTCTGGAAACACCATATATTTT
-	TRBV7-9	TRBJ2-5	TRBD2	CASRLALQETQYF	TGTGCCAGCCGACTAGCCCTCCAAGAGACCCAGTACTTC
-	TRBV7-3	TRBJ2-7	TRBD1	CASSPVGTGIYEQYF	TGTGCCAGCAGCCCCGTAGGGACAGGCATCTACGAGCAGTACTTC
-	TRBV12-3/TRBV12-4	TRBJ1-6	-	CASSPWAPPPLHF	TGTGCCAGCAGTCCCTGGGCGCCGCCACCCCTCCACTTT
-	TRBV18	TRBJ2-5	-	CASSPVVQETQYF	TGTGCCAGCTCACCTGTAGTCCAAGAGACCCAGTACTTC
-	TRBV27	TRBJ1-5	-	CASSFYGEGQPQHF	TGTGCCAGCAGTTTTTACGGGGAGGGTCAGCCCCAGCATTTT
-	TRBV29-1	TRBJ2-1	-	CSVKPSYNEQFF	TGCAGCGTCAAACCTAGCTACAATGAGCAGTTCTTC
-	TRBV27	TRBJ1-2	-	CASSFRGLTGYTF	TGTGCCAGCAGTTTTCGGGGGTTGACAGGCTACACCTTC
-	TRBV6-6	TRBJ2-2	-	CASRVAGELFF	TGTGCCAGCCGGGTGGCCGGGGAGCTGTTTTTT
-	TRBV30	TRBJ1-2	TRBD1	CVGMRDRGLWGYTF	TGTGTCGGAATGCGGGACAGGGGCTTATGGGGCTACACCTTC
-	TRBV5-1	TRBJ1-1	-	CASSLWMNTEAFF	TGCGCCAGCAGCTTGTGGATGAACACTGAAGCTTTCTTT
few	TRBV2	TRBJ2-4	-	CASRRAGAIQYF	TGTGCCAGCAGACGGGCCGGAGCCATTCAGTACTTC
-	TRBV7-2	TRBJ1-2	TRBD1	CASSARDRGYGYTF	TGTGCCAGCAGCGCAAGGGACAGGGGCTATGGCTACACCTTC
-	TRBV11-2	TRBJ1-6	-	CASSLNRDPYNSPLHF	TGTGCCAGCAGCTTAAACAGGGATCCGTATAATTCACCCCTCCACTTT
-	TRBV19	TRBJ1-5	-	CASSEGGGLSQPQHF	TGTGCCAGTAGTGAAGGAGGGGGTCTTAGTCAGCCCCAGCATTTT
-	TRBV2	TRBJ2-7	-	CASSNSPSYEQYF	TGTGCCAGCAGTAATAGTCCGTCCTACGAGCAGTACTTC
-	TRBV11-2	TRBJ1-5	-	CASSRRGGSNQPQHF	TGTGCCAGCAGCCGTCGGGGGGGGAGCAATCAGCCCCAGCATTTT
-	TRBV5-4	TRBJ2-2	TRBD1	CASGGPGQGTSNTGELFF	TGTGCCAGCGGGGGGCCCGGACAGGGTACTTCCAACACCGGGGAGCTGTTTTTT
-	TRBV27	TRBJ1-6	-	CASIGRGAPDGSPLHF	TGTGCCAGCATTGGTCGGGGAGCCCCCGATGGTTCACCCCTCCACTTT
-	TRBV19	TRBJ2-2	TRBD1	CASSDRDAGELFF	TGTGCCAGTAGTGACAGGGATGCCGGGGAGCTGTTTTTT
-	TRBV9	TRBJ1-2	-	CASDAAGHYGYTF	TGTGCCAGTGATGCGGCAGGGCACTATGGCTACACCTTC
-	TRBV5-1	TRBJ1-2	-	CASSLRTSIMGGYTF	TGCGCCAGCAGCTTGAGGACCTCAATAATGGGAGGCTACACCTTC
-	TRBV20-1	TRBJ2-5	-	CSAEQKETQYF	TGCAGTGCTGAACAAAAAGAGACCCAGTACTTC
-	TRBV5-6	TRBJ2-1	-	CASSLGAGVYEQFF	TGTGCCAGCAGCTTGGGGGCTGGGGTCTATGAGCAGTTCTTC
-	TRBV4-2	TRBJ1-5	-	CASSQPWESNQPQHF	TGTGCCAGCAGCCAACCATGGGAAAGCAATCAGCCCCAGCATTTT
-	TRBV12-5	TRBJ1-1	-	CASGPTDRGEAFF	TGTGCTAGTGGTCCGACAGACCGCGGTGAAGCTTTCTTT
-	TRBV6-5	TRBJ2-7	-	CASGPYEQYF	TGTGCCAGCGGACCGTACGAGCAGTACTTC
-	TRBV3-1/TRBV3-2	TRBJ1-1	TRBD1	CASSPDLRGLGNTEAFF	TGTGCCAGCAGCCCGGACCTCAGGGGGCTAGGGAACACTGAAGCTTTCTTT
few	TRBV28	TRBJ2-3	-	CASSLEPSAGTDTQYF	TGTGCCAGCAGTCTGGAACCTAGCGCGGGCACAGATACGCAGTATTTT